Sequencing of this T cell receptor (beta chain) was carried out in a study of T cell changes during pregnancy in multiple sclerosis. Germline CDR1 SGHRS, CDR2 YFSETQ. Trimming removed 2 bases at V and 8 bases at J, with 13 bases between. The CDR3 totals 14 residues. Using immunoSEQ multiplex PCR, the repertoire was profiled, and TCRdb retains in-frame clones only, with some absent. The sample shows about 62,000 clones, 89% of them seen only once. Sequences were derived from peripheral blood, sampled in the first trimester of pregnancy. The receptor was isolated from a female donor with multiple sclerosis, enrolled in a pregnancy study. The rearrangement uses TRBV5-1 and TRBJ1-4; D remains unclear. CDR3 in amino acids: CASSFVQPSEKLFF. The CDR3 DNA is TGCGCCAGCAGCTTTGTACAGCCCAGCGAAAAACTGTTTTTT.